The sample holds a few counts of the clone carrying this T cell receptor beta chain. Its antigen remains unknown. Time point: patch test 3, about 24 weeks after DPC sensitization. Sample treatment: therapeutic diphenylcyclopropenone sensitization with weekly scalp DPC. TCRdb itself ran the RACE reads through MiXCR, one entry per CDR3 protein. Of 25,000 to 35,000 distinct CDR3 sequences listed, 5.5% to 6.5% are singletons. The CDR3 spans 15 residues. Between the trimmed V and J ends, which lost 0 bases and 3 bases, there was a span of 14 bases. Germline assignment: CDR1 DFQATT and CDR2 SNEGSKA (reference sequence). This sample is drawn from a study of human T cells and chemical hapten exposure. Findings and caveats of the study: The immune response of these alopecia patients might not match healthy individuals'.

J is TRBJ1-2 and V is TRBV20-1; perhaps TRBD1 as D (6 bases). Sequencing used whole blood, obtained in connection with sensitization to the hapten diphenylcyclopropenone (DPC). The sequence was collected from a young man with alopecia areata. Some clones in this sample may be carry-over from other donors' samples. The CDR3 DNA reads TGCAGTGCTAGAGAGGGGGGCAGATCAGACTATGGCTACACCTTC. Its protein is CSAREGGRSDYGYTF.